Shown below are 32 T cell receptor beta chains from a single sample sequenced in a study of T cells in Graves' hyperthyroidism and ophthalmopathy. Amplification yielded TCR beta CDR3 regions, with RNA transcripts as the source. The HTBI primer set was used in a first-round RT-PCR of the TCR CDR3. TCRdb re-called the multiplex PCR reads through MiXCR, storing one row per CDR3 protein. The sample lists about 400,000 distinct CDR3 sequences, about 12% occurring once. Sequencing was carried out using blood. The origin of the receptors is a woman between 18 and 30 years old with Graves' hyperthyroidism.

This clonotype has just a few counts. CDR3 loop: CSASRPGGDEKLFF. The CDR3 coding sequence is TGCAGTGCTAGCAGACCAGGGGGGGATGAAAAACTGTTTTTT. The gene calls are TRBV20-1 and TRBJ1-4; 7 nucleotides align to TRBD1. CDR1 DFQATT and CDR2 SNEGSKA come from the germline V gene (reference sequence). The junction had 7 bases not matched to a gene; V was cut back by 3 bases and J by 6 bases. This CDR3 has 14 residues.

Ten or more counts support this clonotype. The CDR3 protein is CASSIDRGSNEQFF. DNA for the CDR3: TGTGCCAGTAGTATAGACAGGGGGTCTAATGAGCAGTTCTTC. This rearrangement joins TRBV19 to TRBJ2-1; 7 nucleotides align to TRBD1. CDR3 length equals 14 residues. The V gene end was trimmed by 0 bases and the J gene end by 7 bases; junction bases not matched to a gene: 3. CDR1 LNHDA and CDR2 SQIVND come from the germline V gene (reference sequence).

This clonotype appeared a few times. This chain joins TRBV4-1 and TRBJ1-4; D unresolved. There are 15 residues in the CDR3. V was trimmed by 0 bases and J by 4 bases, leaving 9 bases between them. Germline V gene data show CDR1 as MGHRA and CDR2 as YSYEKL. CDR3 amino acids: CASSQDQGLNEKLFF. The DNA of the CDR3 is TGCGCCAGCAGCCAAGATCAAGGGCTTAATGAAAAACTGTTTTTT.

A few counts support this clonotype. The J gene is TRBJ2-1, the V gene TRBV19; D possibly matches TRBD1 or TRBD2 (5 bases each). CDR3 length: 15 amino acids. The germline V gene encodes CDR1 LNHDA and CDR2 SQIVND (reference sequence). V lost 10 bases and J lost 2, with 18 bases in between. This CDR3 reads CATQWGSGTYNEQFF. The CDR3 nucleotides are TGTGCCACCCAATGGGGGAGTGGGACCTACAATGAGCAGTTCTTC.

The chain has TRBV19 and TRBJ2-3; the D gene could be TRBD1 or TRBD2 (6 bases each). This CDR3 spans 12 amino acids. V lost 7 bases to trimming and J lost 5 bases, with 10 bases between them. In germline, CDR1 is LNHDA, CDR2 SQIVND (reference sequence). The CDR3 here is CASTGGGDTQYF. The CDR3 DNA reads TGTGCCAGTACAGGAGGGGGAGATACGCAGTATTTT.

The chain links TRBV5-1 to TRBJ1-3; tentatively, D is TRBD1 (5 bases). The V end lost 4 bases, the J end lost 5 bases, and 16 bases lay between the germline ends. Germline lookup yields CDR1 SGHRS and CDR2 YFSETQ. The CDR3 has 15 amino acids. The CDR3 reads CASSPRDPGRNTIYF. DNA of the CDR3: TGCGCCAGCAGCCCACGGGACCCCGGTCGAAACACCATATATTTT.

This chain connects TRBV10-1 to TRBJ1-3; D is perhaps TRBD1 (6 bases). The CDR3 spans 16 residues. CDR1 WNHNN and CDR2 SYGVQD come from the germline V gene (reference sequence). The V gene lost 2 bases and the J gene lost 0 bases, with 11 bases spanning the gap. CDR3 protein: CASSEDRTFSGNTIYF. The CDR3 nucleotides are TGCGCCAGCAGTGAGGACAGGACCTTCTCTGGAAACACCATATATTTT.

This clonotype occurred many times. This chain joins TRBV28 and TRBJ2-2; no reliable D call. Germline CDR1 reads MDHEN; CDR2 reads SYDVKM. V was shortened by 3 bases and J by 3 bases, with 5 bases between the two germline ends. The CDR3 is 13 amino acids. Here the CDR3 reads CASSFRYTGELFF. In DNA, the CDR3 is TGTGCCAGCAGTTTTCGGTACACCGGGGAGCTGTTTTTT.

This chain joins TRBV30 and TRBJ2-1; 13 bases map to TRBD2. CDR3 length: 15 residues. Germline trimming cut 5 bases from V and 5 bases from J; bases unmatched to any gene: 6. Per the germline V gene, CDR1 is GTSNPN and CDR2 is SVGIG (reference sequence). CDR3 coding DNA: TGTGCCTGGTCCGGACTAGCGGGGGCGAACAATGAGCAGTTCTTC. Amino acid sequence: CAWSGLAGANNEQFF. Variable domain in full (rest from reference TRBV30 and TRBJ2-1): SQTIHQWPATLVQPVGSPLSLECTVEGTSNPNLYWYRQAAGRGLQLLFYSVGIGQISSEVPQNLSASRPQDRQFILSSKKLLLSDSGFYLCAWSGLAGANNEQFFGPGTRLTVL.

This clonotype has a handful of counts. The chain links TRBV5-8 to TRBJ2-5; 10 bases are a match to TRBD2. Germline-derived CDR1 and CDR2 are SGHTS and YDEGEE. CDR3 length: 19 residues. J was trimmed by 3 bases and V by 0 bases; bases with no gene match: 14. CDR3 loop: CASSLGVSSGRTLKETQYF. CDR3 DNA: TGTGCCAGCAGCTTGGGAGTGTCTAGCGGGAGAACTTTAAAAGAGACCCAGTACTTC.

About this clonotype itself: At one end, the junction sequence differs from germline, possibly due to a read error. This rearrangement joins TRBV3-1 to TRBJ2-5; 8 nucleotides agree with TRBD1. This CDR3 region has 13 residues. Germline lookup yields CDR1 LGHDT and CDR2 YNNKEL (reference sequence). This CDR3 is CASSTRGLETQYF. For the CDR3, the DNA is TGCGCCAGCAGCACCAGGGGGCTGGAGACCCAGTACTTC.

This clonotype was seen repeatedly, ten times or more. CDR3 DNA sequence: TGTGCCAGCAGGCGGGAACGGTCGAACACTGAAGCTTTCTTT. This gives the protein CASRRERSNTEAFF. The chain has TRBV27 and TRBJ1-1; D is unclear. CDR3 length: 14 residues. From germline, CDR1 is MNHEY and CDR2 SMNVEV (reference sequence). V gave up 6 bases and J gave up 1 base, with 12 bases separating them.

The sample holds a few counts of this clonotype. This rearrangement joins TRBV9 to TRBJ2-1, with 8 positions matching TRBD1. Germline CDR1 SGDLS, CDR2 YYNGEE. J lost 10 bases, V lost 3 bases, and 15 bases had no gene match. This CDR3 has 16 amino acids. The CDR3 spells CASSDSGGIGLGEQFF. CDR3 sequence (DNA): TGTGCCAGCAGCGACTCAGGGGGCATTGGTCTGGGGGAGCAGTTCTTC.

The chain couples TRBV29-1 to TRBJ1-1, with no clear D. The CDR3 has 11 amino acids. Trimming removed 5 bases at V and 3 bases at J, with 7 bases between. Germline V CDR1 and CDR2: SQVTM, ANQGSEA. In nucleotides, the CDR3 is TGCAGCGTTTTATGGTACACTGAAGCTTTCTTT. This sequence encodes CSVLWYTEAFF.

This clonotype occurred many times. CDR3 in amino acids: CASSQWQGDDYGYTF. The CDR3 nucleotides read TGTGCCAGCAGCCAGTGGCAGGGAGACGACTATGGCTACACCTTC. This chain links TRBV6-5 with TRBJ1-2; D perhaps matches TRBD1 (5 bases). This CDR3 comprises 15 residues. Germline-derived CDR1 and CDR2 are MNHEY and SVGAGI. Trimming removed 6 bases at V and 3 bases at J, with 17 bases between.

This clonotype was detected many times. V and J are TRBV12-3 or TRBV12-4 and TRBJ1-1, with D perhaps matching TRBD1 (5 bases). Trimming left V 6 bases short and J 4 bases short, with 12 bases between. CDR3 length: 13 amino acids. The CDR3 loop reads CASRQMTATEAFF. The CDR3 bases are TGTGCCAGCAGGCAAATGACAGCCACTGAAGCTTTCTTT.

Many counts were recorded for this clonotype. The chain joins TRBV18 to TRBJ1-5; D call uncertain. The CDR3 runs 13 residues. Germline V gives CDR1 KGHSH, CDR2 LQKENI. Trimming removed 3 bases from V and 7 bases from J, with 10 bases in between. CDR3 DNA sequence: TGTGCCAGCTCACCTGGTTGGGAACAGCCCCAGCATTTT. It is translated as CASSPGWEQPQHF.

This clonotype has a count of ten or more. This chain links TRBV20-1 with TRBJ1-1; D is perhaps TRBD1 (6 bases). V shed 5 bases and J shed 5 bases, with 15 bases lying between them. CDR1 is DFQATT and CDR2 is SNEGSKA in the germline V gene (reference sequence). The CDR3 spans 13 residues. The CDR3 region is CSALISRGTEAFF. DNA of the CDR3: TGCAGTGCTCTTATAAGCAGGGGAACTGAAGCTTTCTTT.

This clonotype was seen at least ten times. This sequence joins TRBV3-1 and TRBJ1-5; D remains ambiguous. Trimming cost V 1 base and J 2 bases, with 9 bases left between them. The CDR3 contains 15 residues. CDR1 LGHDT and CDR2 YNNKEL come from the germline V gene (reference sequence). CDR3: CASSQGGLGNQPQHF. The CDR3 DNA follows: TGTGCCAGCAGCCAAGGAGGGTTGGGCAATCAGCCCCAGCATTTT.

This clonotype was picked up many times. The chain uses TRBV6-1 and TRBJ2-1, with 7 bases lining up with TRBD2. The germline V gene has CDR1 MNHNS and CDR2 SASEGT. This CDR3 is built from 17 residues. The V gene end was trimmed by 5 bases and the J gene end by 0 bases; junction bases not matched to a gene: 10. CDR3 nucleotides: TGTGCCAGCAGTATTCTTAGCGGGCATAGCTCCTACAATGAGCAGTTCTTC. Its translation is CASSILSGHSSYNEQFF.

This clonotype was seen at least ten times. The chain uses TRBV19 and TRBJ1-1; D is undetermined. Trimming took off 3 bases at V and 3 bases at J, with 11 bases between the two ends. CDR1 and CDR2 (germline): LNHDA, SQIVND (reference sequence). The CDR3 covers 14 residues. The CDR3 here is CASSIGSGYTEAFF. Here the CDR3 DNA reads TGTGCCAGTAGTATTGGTTCCGGGTACACTGAAGCTTTCTTT.

This sequence joins TRBV2 and TRBJ1-4; TRBD1 agrees at 8 bases. Germline CDR1 SNHLY, CDR2 FYNNEI. After removal of 4 bases from V and 7 bases from J, the junction contained 8 bases not matched to a gene. The CDR3 is made up of 15 amino acids. The CDR3: CASSGTGLKGEKLFF. DNA of the CDR3: TGTGCCAGCAGTGGGACAGGGTTAAAGGGTGAAAAACTGTTTTTT.

This clonotype was detected many times. This chain uses TRBV20-1 with TRBJ1-1, with a weak D call TRBD1 (5 bases). The CDR3 contains 16 residues. Trimming removed 0 bases from V and 2 bases from J, with 16 bases in between. Germline V gene data show CDR1 as DFQATT and CDR2 as SNEGSKA (reference sequence). CDR3 region: CSARETPPGLNTEAFF. Here the CDR3 DNA reads TGCAGTGCTAGAGAAACCCCTCCGGGGCTAAACACTGAAGCTTTCTTT.

The V gene is TRBV6-2 or TRBV6-3, the J gene TRBJ1-2; 7 nucleotides line up with TRBD1. Per the germline V gene, CDR1 is MNHEY and CDR2 is SVGEGT. Trimming removed 2 bases from V and 7 bases from J; junction bases left unmatched: 10. The CDR3 covers 15 residues. CDR3 residues: CASSYHDRDSGGYTF. The CDR3 DNA sequence: TGTGCCAGCAGTTACCATGACAGGGATTCGGGTGGCTACACCTTC.

This clonotype has only a few counts. The chain couples TRBV7-9 to TRBJ1-3; D may be TRBD1 (5 bases). From germline, CDR1 is SEHNR and CDR2 FQNEAQ (reference sequence). The CDR3 runs to 14 residues. V lost 1 base, J lost 9 bases, and 13 bases lay in between. Here the CDR3 reads CASSLEGTAGTIYF. CDR3 coding DNA: TGTGCCAGCAGCTTAGAGGGGACGGCAGGCACCATATATTTT.

This clonotype was seen repeatedly, ten times or more. The V call is TRBV7-2, the J call TRBJ1-2; TRBD1 aligns across 10 bases. Per germline, CDR1 SGHTA and CDR2 FQGNSA. V shed 11 bases, J shed 4 bases, and the junction held 10 bases outside the gene matches. CDR3 length equals 14 residues. CDR3 sequence (DNA): TGTACCGAACGGGACAGGGGTATTGCCTATGGCTACACCTTC. This encodes CTERDRGIAYGYTF.

J is TRBJ2-7 and V is TRBV29-1, with D hard to call. The germline V and J ends were trimmed by 2 bases and 5 bases, with 13 bases remaining between them. CDR3 length: 13 amino acids. The germline V gene encodes CDR1 SQVTM and CDR2 ANQGSEA. CDR3 nucleotides: TGCAGCGTTGAATTTATGGGTCGGAACGAGCAGTACTTC. Its protein product is CSVEFMGRNEQYF.

The sample holds many counts of this clonotype. This chain links TRBV29-1 with TRBJ2-1, with D maybe TRBD2 (7 bases). The germline V and J ends were trimmed by 5 bases and 0 bases, with 23 bases remaining between them. Germline V gene sequence: CDR1 SQVTM, CDR2 ANQGSEA. The length of the CDR3 is 18 residues. CDR3 coding DNA: TGCAGCGTTTCGAGGGGCAGGGGAGGGGGTAGCTCCTACAATGAGCAGTTCTTC. Translated: CSVSRGRGGGSSYNEQFF.

This clonotype was seen ten or more times. The chain has TRBV2 and TRBJ2-3, with TRBD2 identical over 11 bases. With V trimmed by 9 bases and J by 4 bases, 15 bases remained unmatched. This CDR3 spans 17 amino acids. CDR1 is SNHLY and CDR2 is FYNNEI in the germline V gene. This chain's CDR3 is CARGVGIISGRADTQYF. DNA of the CDR3: TGTGCCAGAGGAGTCGGTATTATTAGCGGGAGGGCAGATACGCAGTATTTT.

This clonotype occurred many times. V usage is TRBV2 and J usage is TRBJ2-7; D not certain. CDR1 and CDR2 (germline): SNHLY, FYNNEI. This CDR3 comprises 15 residues. Between the trimmed V and J ends, which lost 6 bases and 5 bases, there was a span of 20 bases. CDR3 region: CASSRAPQESDEQYF. In DNA, the CDR3 is TGTGCCAGCAGCCGGGCCCCACAAGAGAGCGACGAGCAGTACTTC.

The table lists this clonotype with a few counts. V usage is TRBV7-2 and J usage is TRBJ1-2; 11 positions agree with TRBD1. The CDR3 has 16 residues. The J segment lost 7 bases and the V segment lost 0 bases, leaving 7 bases of the junction unmatched. Germline lookup yields CDR1 SGHTA and CDR2 FQGNSA. The CDR3 here is CASSLALDRGLGGYTF. The CDR3 bases are TGTGCCAGCAGCTTAGCGCTGGACAGGGGGCTCGGTGGCTACACCTTC.

Many counts were recorded for this clonotype. The rearrangement uses TRBV28 and TRBJ1-4; D might be TRBD1 (6 bases). The CDR3 runs to 15 residues. Trimming shortened V by 2 bases and J by 8 bases, and 15 bases separated the two germline ends. Germline loops: CDR1 MDHEN, CDR2 SYDVKM. Here the CDR3 DNA reads TGTGCCAGCAGTTTAGCCCCGGGGGCAGGGGAAAAACTGTTTTTT. This encodes CASSLAPGAGEKLFF.